The rows below give T cell receptor beta chains drawn from one sample of a study of CD8+ T cells in alopecia areata. Clones were sequenced by immunoSEQ multiplex PCR, and TCRdb holds only the in-frame ones, with some missing. This sample yields some 200,000 clones, of which about 62% are seen a single time; roughly 5.8% belongs to the top ten. Specimen: CD4+ T cells sorted from blood, collected at week 24, from a patient treated with tofacitinib. The receptors originated from a human donor with alopecia areata. Each CDR3 is given with its conserved first and last residue. Fields, in order: J gene, V gene, CDR3 length, clone size, D gene, CDR3 DNA, CDR3 protein. The D gene is left open where the match is weak. Some rows mark clone size as missing; the rest say once, few, many or name a class of expanded clone.

j_gene: TRBJ2-3; v_gene: TRBV2; len: 12; abundance: .; d_gene: .; CDR3nt: TGTGCCTCCTGGAGGTTCGCAGATACGCAGTATTTT; CDR3aa: CASWRFADTQYF
j_gene: TRBJ1-3; v_gene: TRBV29-1; len: 14; abundance: .; d_gene: .; CDR3nt: TGCAGCGTCGGAACGGCAGGGCCTGGAAACACCATATATTTT; CDR3aa: CSVGTAGPGNTIYF
j_gene: TRBJ1-5; v_gene: TRBV27; len: 15; abundance: .; d_gene: TRBD1; CDR3nt: TGTGCCAGCAGTTCGACAGGGGCTGGGAATCAGCCCCAGCATTTT; CDR3aa: CASSSTGAGNQPQHF
j_gene: TRBJ2-5; v_gene: TRBV10-3; len: 13; abundance: .; d_gene: .; CDR3nt: TGTGCCATCAGTGAGGCTAGCCAAGAGACCCAGTACTTC; CDR3aa: CAISEASQETQYF
j_gene: TRBJ2-7; v_gene: TRBV2; len: 12; abundance: few; d_gene: .; CDR3nt: TGTGCCAGCAGTGGACAAAACTACGAGCAGTACTTC; CDR3aa: CASSGQNYEQYF
j_gene: TRBJ2-7; v_gene: TRBV25-1; len: 13; abundance: .; d_gene: .; CDR3nt: TGTGCCAGCAGTGAATCTAGCGTCCACGAGCAGTACTTC; CDR3aa: CASSESSVHEQYF
j_gene: TRBJ2-7; v_gene: TRBV30; len: 14; abundance: .; d_gene: TRBD2; CDR3nt: TGTGCCTGGAGTGGTAGTAGCGGGAGGTACGAGCAGTACTTC; CDR3aa: CAWSGSSGRYEQYF
j_gene: TRBJ1-5; v_gene: TRBV1; len: 18; abundance: .; d_gene: .; CDR3nt: TGCACCAGCAGCCAAGATGTGAGGGATCGGGTTAGCAATCAGCCCCAGCATTTT; CDR3aa: CTSSQDVRDRVSNQPQHF
j_gene: TRBJ2-1; v_gene: TRBV5-6; len: 17; abundance: .; d_gene: TRBD1; CDR3nt: TGTGCCAGCAGCTCAGCCGGGACAGGGGGCGAGTACAATGAGCAGTTCTTC; CDR3aa: CASSSAGTGGEYNEQFF
j_gene: TRBJ2-1; v_gene: TRBV2; len: 16; abundance: once; d_gene: .; CDR3nt: TGTGCCAGCAGTGCCCGGTACTTAAACTCCTACAATGAGCAGTTCTTC; CDR3aa: CASSARYLNSYNEQFF
j_gene: TRBJ1-2; v_gene: TRBV7-2; len: 12; abundance: .; d_gene: .; CDR3nt: TGTGCCAGCAGCTTATTAGGGGATGGCTACACCTTC; CDR3aa: CASSLLGDGYTF
j_gene: TRBJ1-2; v_gene: TRBV29-1; len: 9; abundance: few; d_gene: .; CDR3nt: TGCAGCGTGGATACTGGCTACACCTTC; CDR3aa: CSVDTGYTF
j_gene: TRBJ1-2; v_gene: TRBV23-1; len: 16; abundance: few; d_gene: .; CDR3nt: TGCGCCAGCAGTCACTCACCGGGACACCGAGGATCTGGCTACACCTTC; CDR3aa: CASSHSPGHRGSGYTF
j_gene: TRBJ1-2; v_gene: TRBV28; len: 13; abundance: once; d_gene: .; CDR3nt: TGTGCCACCCGTTATGCCCTTTCCTATGGCTACACCTTC; CDR3aa: CATRYALSYGYTF
j_gene: TRBJ2-7; v_gene: TRBV30; len: 13; abundance: .; d_gene: TRBD2; CDR3nt: TGTGCCTGGAAACTAGAGCGGGACTACGAGCAGTACTTC; CDR3aa: CAWKLERDYEQYF
j_gene: TRBJ1-6; v_gene: TRBV18; len: 15; abundance: .; d_gene: .; CDR3nt: TGTGCCAGCTCAGTAAACGCGGACCTTAATTCACCCCTCCACTTT; CDR3aa: CASSVNADLNSPLHF
j_gene: TRBJ2-4; v_gene: TRBV4-1; len: 18; abundance: .; d_gene: .; CDR3nt: TGCGCCAGCAGCCAGGATATGAGGACAGCTTGGGCCAAAAACATTCAGTACTTC; CDR3aa: CASSQDMRTAWAKNIQYF
j_gene: TRBJ1-4; v_gene: TRBV25-1; len: 14; abundance: .; d_gene: .; CDR3nt: TGTGCCAGCAGTGATTCGCAGCTCAATGAAAAACTGTTTTTT; CDR3aa: CASSDSQLNEKLFF
j_gene: TRBJ1-4; v_gene: TRBV16; len: 13; abundance: .; d_gene: .; CDR3nt: TGTGCCAGCAGGAATACAACTAATGAAAAACTGTTTTTT; CDR3aa: CASRNTTNEKLFF
j_gene: TRBJ2-3; v_gene: TRBV29-1; len: 11; abundance: few; d_gene: .; CDR3nt: TGCAGCACTTCAGGGTCAGATACGCAGTATTTT; CDR3aa: CSTSGSDTQYF
j_gene: TRBJ2-3; v_gene: TRBV7-2; len: 14; abundance: .; d_gene: TRBD2; CDR3nt: TGTGCCAGCTCGCGCGGGAGTGGCACAGATACGCAGTATTTT; CDR3aa: CASSRGSGTDTQYF
j_gene: TRBJ1-2; v_gene: TRBV29-1; len: 13; abundance: .; d_gene: .; CDR3nt: TGCAGCGTTGAAGGGCAGCGGGCCTATGGCTACACCTTC; CDR3aa: CSVEGQRAYGYTF